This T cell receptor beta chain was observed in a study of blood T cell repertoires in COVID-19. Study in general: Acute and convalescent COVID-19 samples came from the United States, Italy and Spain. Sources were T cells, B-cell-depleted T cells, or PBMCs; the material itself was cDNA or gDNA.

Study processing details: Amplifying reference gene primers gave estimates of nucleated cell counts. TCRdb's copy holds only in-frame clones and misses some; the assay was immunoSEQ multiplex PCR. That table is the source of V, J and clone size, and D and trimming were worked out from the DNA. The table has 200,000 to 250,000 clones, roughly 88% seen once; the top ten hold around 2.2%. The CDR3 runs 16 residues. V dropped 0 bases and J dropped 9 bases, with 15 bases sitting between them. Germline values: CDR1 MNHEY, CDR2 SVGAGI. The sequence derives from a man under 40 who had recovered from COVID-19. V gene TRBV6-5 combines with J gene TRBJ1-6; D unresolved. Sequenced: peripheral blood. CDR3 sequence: CASSYSKLRASSPLHF. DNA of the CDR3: TGTGCCAGCAGTTACTCGAAATTGAGGGCCAGTTCACCCCTCCACTTT.